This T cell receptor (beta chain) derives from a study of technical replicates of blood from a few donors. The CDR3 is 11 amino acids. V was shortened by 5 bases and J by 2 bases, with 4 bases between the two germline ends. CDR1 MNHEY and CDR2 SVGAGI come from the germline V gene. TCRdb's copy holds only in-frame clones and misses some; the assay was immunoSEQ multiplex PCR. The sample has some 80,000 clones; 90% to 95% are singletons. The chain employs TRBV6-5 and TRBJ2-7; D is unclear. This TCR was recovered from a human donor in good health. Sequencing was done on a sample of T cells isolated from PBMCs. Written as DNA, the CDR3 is TGTGCCAGCAGTCAGGCCTACGAGCAGTACTTC. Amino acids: CASSQAYEQYF.